These 16 T cell receptor beta chains came from one sample sequenced in a study of control samples from healthy donors and cancer patients. Here immunoSEQ multiplex PCR was the method, and the copy in TCRdb shows in-frame clones only, minus some. Of some 150,000 clones listed, less than 95% are singletons. The sequenced sample was blood. The receptors originated from a man aged 18 to 29 in good health.

The chain combines TRBV9 with TRBJ2-3, with D perhaps matching TRBD2 (6 bases). With 0 bases removed from V and 3 bases from J, the gap between germline ends came to 14 bases. Germline V gene lookup returns CDR1 SGDLS and CDR2 YYNGEE. This CDR3 spans 16 amino acids. In nucleotides, the CDR3 is TGTGCCAGCAGCGTAGGCGGGAATAAGAGGACAGATACGCAGTATTTT. Its translation: CASSVGGNKRTDTQYF.

The CDR3 nucleotides read TGCGCCAGCAGCTTATTGGTCGAGGGCGCCTACGAGCAGTACTTC. Translated, it gives CASSLLVEGAYEQYF. This sequence joins TRBV5-1 and TRBJ2-7; a possible D gene is TRBD2 (5 bases). The V end was cut by 2 bases, the J end by 2 bases, with 14 bases between. Germline V lookup: CDR1 SGHRS, CDR2 YFSETQ. This CDR3 is built from 15 residues.

The genes are TRBV3-1 (or the pseudogene TRBV3-2) and TRBJ2-7; D is ambiguous. Germline CDR1 is LGHDT and CDR2 is YNNKEL (reference sequence). This CDR3 comprises 14 residues. V lost 2 bases, J lost 0 bases, and 8 bases lay in between. The CDR3 is CASSQLGSSYEQYF. The CDR3 DNA reads TGTGCCAGCAGCCAACTGGGAAGCTCCTACGAGCAGTACTTC.

This chain connects TRBV5-1 to TRBJ1-6; D is unclear. CDR3 length: 16 amino acids. The germline gives CDR1 SGHRS, CDR2 YFSETQ. The V gene lost 1 base and the J gene lost 6 bases, with 14 bases spanning the gap. The CDR3 protein is CASSLWTGVGNSPLHF. In DNA, the CDR3 is TGCGCCAGCAGCTTGTGGACCGGGGTCGGTAATTCACCCCTCCACTTT.

This chain joins TRBV19 and TRBJ2-3, with a possible D match to TRBD2 (6 bases). V was clipped by 5 bases and J by 1 base, with 16 bases between them. CDR3 length: 16 residues. Germline V lookup: CDR1 LNHDA, CDR2 SQIVND (reference sequence). CDR3 coding DNA: TGTGCCAGTAGTCTCAAAGCGGGCGTCGGCACAGATACGCAGTATTTT. It specifies CASSLKAGVGTDTQYF.

The chain is built from TRBV2 and TRBJ1-4; D is uncertain. There are 17 residues in the CDR3. The V end was cut by 0 bases, the J end by 0 bases, with 11 bases between. Germline-derived CDR1 and CDR2 are SNHLY and FYNNEI. This CDR3 reads CASSEALFRTTNEKLFF. Here the CDR3 DNA reads TGTGCCAGCAGTGAAGCGCTTTTCAGGACAACTAATGAAAAACTGTTTTTT.

This clone has only one observation. The genes are TRBV29-1 and TRBJ1-4, with TRBD1 identical over 7 bases. J was trimmed by 5 bases and V by 4 bases; bases with no gene match: 1. CDR3 length: 12 amino acids. Germline-derived CDR1 and CDR2 are SQVTM and ANQGSEA. DNA for the CDR3: TGCAGCGTTGGACAGGGAAATGAAAAACTGTTTTTT. It translates to CSVGQGNEKLFF.

This clone showed up just a few times. The V call is TRBV7-3, the J call TRBJ2-1, with 7 positions matching TRBD2. The germline V gene encodes CDR1 SGHTA and CDR2 FQGTGA. V shed 5 bases, J shed 4 bases, and the junction held 11 bases outside the gene matches. The CDR3 sequence is 16 residues long. In nucleotides, the CDR3 is TGTGCCAGCAGCCTAAGCGGGGACCCCAGATACAATGAGCAGTTCTTC. Translated, it gives CASSLSGDPRYNEQFF. The complete variable domain, with remaining parts taken from reference TRBV7-3 and TRBJ2-1, reads GAGVSQTPSNKVTEKGKYVELRCDPISGHTALYWYRQSLGQGPEFLIYFQGTGAADDSGLPNDRFFAVRPEGSVSTLKIQRTERGDSAVYLCASSLSGDPRYNEQFFGPGTRLTVL.

This clone was observed a single time. V is TRBV6-5 and J is TRBJ1-3, with D tentatively TRBD1 (5 bases). Trimming removed 6 bases from V and 0 bases from J, with 6 bases in between. Germline V gene data show CDR1 as MNHEY and CDR2 as SVGAGI. The CDR3 totals 13 residues. The CDR3 is CASRTVSGNTIYF. In nucleotides, the CDR3 is TGTGCCAGCAGGACAGTCTCTGGAAACACCATATATTTT.

The gene calls are TRBV27 and TRBJ1-1; a weak D match, TRBD1 (5 bases). This CDR3 comprises 14 residues. Trimming shortened V by 5 bases and J by 0 bases, and 10 bases separated the two germline ends. Per germline, CDR1 MNHEY and CDR2 SMNVEV (reference sequence). Here the CDR3 reads CASSAGRMNTEAFF. The CDR3 DNA is TGTGCCAGCAGTGCGGGACGGATGAACACTGAAGCTTTCTTT.

The J gene is TRBJ2-1, the V gene TRBV7-2, with 9 bases fitting TRBD2. The V segment lost 3 bases and the J segment 4 bases; nucleotides outside the gene matches: 4. Germline lookup yields CDR1 SGHTA and CDR2 FQGNSA. The CDR3 length is 15 residues. CDR3: CASSFSGGPYNEQFF. CDR3 coding DNA: TGTGCCAGCAGCTTTAGCGGGGGCCCGTACAATGAGCAGTTCTTC. The entire variable domain, with the rest obtained from reference TRBV7-2 and TRBJ2-1, is as follows: GAGVSQSPSNKVTEKGKDVELRCDPISGHTALYWYRQSLGQGLEFLIYFQGNSAPDKSGLPSDRFSAERTGGSVSTLTIQRTQQEDSAVYLCASSFSGGPYNEQFFGPGTRLTVL.

The chain links TRBV6-5 to TRBJ1-1; D might be TRBD1 (5 bases). CDR3 length: 15 residues. CDR1 is MNHEY, CDR2 SVGAGI, per germline. V was clipped by 2 bases and J by 3 bases, with 13 bases between them. CDR3 region: CASSYVQGADTEAFF. CDR3 coding DNA: TGTGCCAGCAGTTACGTCCAGGGAGCTGACACTGAAGCTTTCTTT.

The chain is built from TRBV19 and TRBJ2-2, with unresolved D. Trimming shortened V by 4 bases and J by 8 bases, and 11 bases separated the two germline ends. The CDR3 spans 13 residues. The germline V gene encodes CDR1 LNHDA and CDR2 SQIVND (reference sequence). The CDR3 bases are TGTGCCAGTAGTAGCCTAGGTGGGGGGGAGCTGTTTTTT. Protein: CASSSLGGGELFF.

This clone was seen just once. The chain employs TRBV5-1 and TRBJ2-6, with 8 positions matching TRBD1. The CDR3 is made up of 16 amino acids. V was clipped by 0 bases and J by 4 bases; unmatched bases: 3. CDR1 and CDR2 (germline): SGHRS, YFSETQ. The CDR3 protein is CASSLATGAGANVLTF. The CDR3 DNA reads as TGCGCCAGCAGCTTGGCGACAGGGGCAGGGGCCAACGTCCTGACTTTC.

This clone was seen only once. The chain has TRBV7-8 and TRBJ1-1, with unresolved D. Trimming left V 0 bases short and J 5 bases short, with 10 bases between. This CDR3 spans 14 amino acids. CDR1 and CDR2 (germline): SGHVS, FQNEAQ. The CDR3 region is CASSLAVGVTEAFF. The CDR3 DNA sequence: TGTGCCAGCAGCTTAGCTGTCGGGGTTACTGAAGCTTTCTTT. The whole variable domain, remainder taken from reference TRBV7-8 and TRBJ1-1, is GAGVSQSPRYKVAKRGQDVALRCDPISGHVSLFWYQQALGQGPEFLTYFQNEAQLDKSGLPSDRFFAERPEGSVSTLKIQRTQQEDSAVYLCASSLAVGVTEAFFGQGTRLTVV.

The rearrangement links TRBV11-3 to TRBJ2-2; D is possibly TRBD1 or TRBD2 (6 bases each). V lost 4 bases, J lost 2 bases, and 14 bases lay in between. The CDR3 spans 16 residues. Germline V gene sequence: CDR1 SGHNT, CDR2 YENEEA. CDR3 amino acids: CASSSGGGYNTGELFF. The DNA of the CDR3 is TGTGCCAGCAGCTCCGGAGGGGGGTACAACACCGGGGAGCTGTTTTTT.